This TCR beta chain was captured by sequencing in a study of CD8 T cells in ankylosing spondylitis. This CDR3 is built from 16 residues. In germline, CDR1 is MNHEY, CDR2 SMNVEV (reference sequence). V was pared by 5 bases and J by 0 bases, with 5 bases of the junction left unmatched. From the 5' RACE reads, TCRdb called clonotypes with MiXCR, one entry per CDR3 protein. This sample has 180,000 or so distinct CDR3 sequences, with roughly 11% found just once. This clonotype appeared many times. The receptor's source is a male donor with ankylosing spondylitis or in good health (not recorded which). This sequence joins TRBV27 and TRBJ2-1, with 9 bases identical to TRBD1. Specimen: blood, either unsorted or a sorted T cell fraction (not recorded which). The CDR3 loop reads CASSIRQGGSYNEQFF. The CDR3 bases are TGTGCCAGCAGTATCCGACAGGGGGGCTCCTACAATGAGCAGTTCTTC.